This TCR beta chain came from a study of shared clonotypes between healthy human individuals. Study-wide results and caveats: Shared clonotypes across all four donors exceeded non-shared ones in generation probability.

CDR1 MDHEN and CDR2 SYDVKM come from the germline V gene. With 8 bases clipped from V and 0 bases from J, the junction kept 4 bases outside the gene matches. This CDR3 is built from 13 residues. About this clone: Its antigen is not known.

In the source study's methods: Without quality scores, immunoSEQ junctional reads could not be filtered like full-length reads. This table comes from immunoSEQ multiplex PCR, and its TCRdb copy is limited to in-frame clones, with some not included. V and J calls and clone size come straight from that table; D and trimming were deduced from the DNA. The sample consists of roughly 86,000 clones, approximately 75% of them appearing once. J is TRBJ2-7 and V is TRBV28; 7 bases align to TRBD1. This clonotype originated in a man aged 25 to 40 in good health. What was sequenced was memory CD8+ T cells sorted from blood. Subset specified: CD45RO+ cells pooled with CCR7-negative TemRA cells. CDR3 sequence (DNA): TGTGCCAGCGAGGGGGCTCTCTCCTACGAGCAGTACTTC. It codes for CASEGALSYEQYF.